This TCR beta chain came from a study of cytomegalovirus exposure and HLA in healthy donors. The germline V and J ends were trimmed by 5 bases and 1 base, with 14 bases remaining between them. Germline loops: CDR1 SGHTA, CDR2 FQGTGA. This CDR3 contains 15 residues. The PCR had 60 Vbeta and 13 Jbeta primers. The table came from immunoSEQ multiplex PCR; TCRdb's copy has only in-frame clones and leaves some out. Among 150,000 to 200,000 clones listed, about four fifths were seen once. Unrecorded immune exposures were likely, despite nominal health at sampling. The source of this sequence is a woman aged 45-65 years in good health and CMV-seropositive. The sequencing sample was made of PBMCs. The genes are TRBV7-3 and TRBJ2-5, with D tentatively TRBD1 (6 bases). The chain's CDR3 is CASSPRRTAQETQYF. For the CDR3, the DNA is TGTGCCAGCAGCCCCCGAAGGACAGCCCAAGAGACCCAGTACTTC.